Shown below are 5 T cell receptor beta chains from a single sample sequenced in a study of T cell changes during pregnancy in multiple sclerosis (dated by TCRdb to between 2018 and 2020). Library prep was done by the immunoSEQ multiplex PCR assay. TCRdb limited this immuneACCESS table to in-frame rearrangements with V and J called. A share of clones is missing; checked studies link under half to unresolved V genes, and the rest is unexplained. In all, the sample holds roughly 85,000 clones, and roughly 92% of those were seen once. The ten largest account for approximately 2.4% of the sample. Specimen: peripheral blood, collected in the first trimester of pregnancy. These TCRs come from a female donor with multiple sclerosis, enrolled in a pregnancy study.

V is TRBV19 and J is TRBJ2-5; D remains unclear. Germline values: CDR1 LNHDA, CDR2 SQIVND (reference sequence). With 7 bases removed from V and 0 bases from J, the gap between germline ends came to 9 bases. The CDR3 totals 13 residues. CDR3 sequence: CASTAGNQETQYF. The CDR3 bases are TGTGCCAGTACCGCCGGTAACCAAGAGACCCAGTACTTC.

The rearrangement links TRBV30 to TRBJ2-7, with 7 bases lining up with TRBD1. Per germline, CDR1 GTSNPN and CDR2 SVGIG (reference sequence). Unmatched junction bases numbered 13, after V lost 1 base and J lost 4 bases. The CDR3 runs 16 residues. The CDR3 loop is CAWSEWYRGTEYEQYF. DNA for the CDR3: TGTGCCTGGAGTGAGTGGTATAGAGGGACAGAATACGAGCAGTACTTC. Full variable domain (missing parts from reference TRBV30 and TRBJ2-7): SQTIHQWPATLVQPVGSPLSLECTVEGTSNPNLYWYRQAAGRGLQLLFYSVGIGQISSEVPQNLSASRPQDRQFILSSKKLLLSDSGFYLCAWSEWYRGTEYEQYFGPGTRLTVT.

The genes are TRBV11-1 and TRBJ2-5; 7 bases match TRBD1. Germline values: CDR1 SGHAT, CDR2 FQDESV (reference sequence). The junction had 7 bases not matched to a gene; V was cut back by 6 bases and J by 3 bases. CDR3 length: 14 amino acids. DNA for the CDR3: TGTGCCAGCAGAGAGCGTACAGGGGAAGAGACCCAGTACTTC. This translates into CASRERTGEETQYF. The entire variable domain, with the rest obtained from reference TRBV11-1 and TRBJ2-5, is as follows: EAEVAQSPRYKITEKSQAVAFWCDPISGHATLYWYRQILGQGPELLVQFQDESVVDDSQLPKDRFSAERLKGVDSTLKIQPAELGDSAMYLCASRERTGEETQYFGPGTRLLVL.

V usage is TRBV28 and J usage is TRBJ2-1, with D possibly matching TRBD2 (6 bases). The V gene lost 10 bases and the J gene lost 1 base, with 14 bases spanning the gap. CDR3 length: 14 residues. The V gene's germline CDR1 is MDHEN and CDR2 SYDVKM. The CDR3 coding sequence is TGTGCCATCAAAAGCGGGTTGTCCTACAATGAGCAGTTCTTC. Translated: CAIKSGLSYNEQFF.

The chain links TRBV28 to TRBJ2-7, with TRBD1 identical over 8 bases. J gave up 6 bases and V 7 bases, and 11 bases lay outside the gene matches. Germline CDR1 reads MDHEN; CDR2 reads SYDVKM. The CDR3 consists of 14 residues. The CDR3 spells CASMTTDRGGEQYF. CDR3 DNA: TGTGCCAGCATGACCACTGACAGGGGTGGCGAGCAGTACTTC.